This passage covers 29 T cell receptor beta chains from one sample sequenced in a study of beta chain features in type 1 diabetes. Whole-study results and caveats: In all four CD4+ subsets, TCRB CDR3 length was significantly, moderately reduced in type 1 diabetes.

These receptors are not linked to any known antigen. Of the isolated RNA, all was reverse transcribed, and so the sequenced material was expressed TCRB transcripts. Assay: immunoSEQ multiplex PCR; the TCRdb copy retains only in-frame clones and omits some. The profile shows about 45,000 clones, approximately 70% of them singletons. The specimen sequenced was Tregs from blood. These receptors all stem from a woman aged 18-30 years with type 1 diabetes.

The chain joins TRBV2 to TRBJ1-5, with D unclear. V was cut by 6 bases and J by 2 bases, with 11 bases left in between. The CDR3 length is 14 residues. Germline V CDR1 and CDR2: SNHLY, FYNNEI. DNA for the CDR3: TGTGCCAGCAGGAGAAACTCCGGCAATCAGCCCCAGCATTTT. Protein product: CASRRNSGNQPQHF.

The genes are TRBV4-2 and TRBJ2-1; 7 nucleotides align to TRBD1. This CDR3 spans 14 amino acids. V gave up 4 bases and J gave up 4 bases; unmatched junction bases: 4. Germline V gene lookup returns CDR1 LGHNA and CDR2 YNFKEQ. The DNA of the CDR3 is TGTGCCAGCAGCCCCGGGACAGATTACAATGAGCAGTTCTTC. Amino acid sequence: CASSPGTDYNEQFF.

J is TRBJ2-7 and V is TRBV2; D gene ambiguous. Germline CDR1 reads SNHLY; CDR2 reads FYNNEI. V lost 6 bases and J lost 3, with 12 bases in between. The CDR3 is made up of 13 amino acids. This CDR3 reads CASRASAFYEQYF. CDR3 sequence (DNA): TGTGCCAGCAGGGCTAGTGCCTTCTACGAGCAGTACTTC.

The rearrangement uses TRBV18 and TRBJ2-5, with a weak D call TRBD1 (5 bases). Between the trimmed V and J ends, which lost 6 bases and 5 bases, there was a span of 13 bases. This CDR3 comprises 13 residues. In germline, CDR1 is KGHSH, CDR2 LQKENI. For the CDR3, the DNA is TGTGCCAGCTCGACGGGTCAGGGCGAGACCCAGTACTTC. Its translation is CASSTGQGETQYF.

This rearrangement joins TRBV27 to TRBJ1-5; D remains ambiguous. Germline assignment: CDR1 MNHEY and CDR2 SMNVEV (reference sequence). This CDR3 comprises 13 residues. Trimming cost V 3 bases and J 9 bases, with 12 bases left between them. The CDR3 DNA reads TGTGCCAGCAGTTTCTCTGCGGGGATGCCCCAGCATTTT. It codes for CASSFSAGMPQHF.

This chain links TRBV18 with TRBJ2-5; 10 nucleotides agree with TRBD2. Germline assignment: CDR1 KGHSH and CDR2 LQKENI. Unmatched junction bases numbered 8, after V lost 4 bases and J lost 3 bases. There are 16 residues in the CDR3. CDR3 nucleotide sequence: TGTGCCAGCTCACTGATTAGCGGGAGGCCTAAAGAGACCCAGTACTTC. This encodes CASSLISGRPKETQYF.

The J gene is TRBJ1-1, the V gene TRBV2, with D perhaps matching TRBD1 (5 bases). This CDR3 comprises 13 residues. Germline V lookup: CDR1 SNHLY, CDR2 FYNNEI. The V end was cut by 7 bases, the J end by 4 bases, with 13 bases between. CDR3 DNA: TGTGCCAGCACCCGACAGCCCCTCACTGAAGCTTTCTTT. It is translated as CASTRQPLTEAFF.

J is TRBJ2-5 and V is TRBV12-5; TRBD1 matches at 7 bases. This CDR3 contains 16 residues. Trimming at V came to 0 bases and at J to 0 bases, leaving 4 bases not matched to a gene. CDR1 is LGHNT, CDR2 FRNRAP, per germline. The CDR3 region has the DNA TGTGCTAGTGGTTTGGTACTGGGGACAGACCAAGAGACCCAGTACTTC. Residues: CASGLVLGTDQETQYF.

The CDR3, as DNA: TGCAGCTCATGGAGTCTGACGAACACTGAAGCTTTCTTT. Translating gives CSSWSLTNTEAFF. The chain employs TRBV29-1 and TRBJ1-1; unclear D gene. Trimming took 8 bases from V and 1 from J, leaving 14 bases between them. The germline CDR1 and CDR2 sequences are SQVTM and ANQGSEA. There are 13 residues in the CDR3.

With regard to this clone: The sample holds other DNA sequences that translate to the same CDR3. V and J are TRBV28 and TRBJ2-3, with 12 bases matching TRBD2. V shed 4 bases and J 5 bases; nucleotides not matched to a gene: 4. The CDR3 has 15 amino acids. Germline-derived CDR1 and CDR2 are MDHEN and SYDVKM. The CDR3 coding sequence is TGTGCCAGCAGTTCGCTAGCGGGAGGGGTAGATACGCAGTATTTT. It specifies CASSSLAGGVDTQYF. The whole variable domain, filled in from reference TRBV28 and TRBJ2-3, reads DVKVTQSSRYLVKRTGEKVFLECVQDMDHENMFWYRQDPGLGLRLIYFSYDVKMKEKGDIPEGYSVSREKKERFSLILESASTNQTSMYLCASSSLAGGVDTQYFGPGTRLTVL.

This sequence joins TRBV18 and TRBJ2-7, with a weak D call TRBD1 (6 bases). Germline V CDR1 and CDR2: KGHSH, LQKENI. CDR3 length equals 13 residues. V lost 2 bases, J lost 4 bases, and 9 bases lay in between. The DNA for the CDR3 is TGTGCCAGCTCACCAGGGGGCGGTTACGAGCAGTACTTC. This codes for CASSPGGGYEQYF. Together with reference TRBV18 and TRBJ2-7, the CDR3 gives the full variable domain: NAGVMQNPRHLVRRRGQEARLRCSPMKGHSHVYWYRQLPEEGLKFMVYLQKENIIDESGMPKERFSAEFPKEGPSILRIQQVVRGDSAAYFCASSPGGGYEQYFGPGTRLTVT.

The chain links TRBV27 to TRBJ1-2; 8 bases fit TRBD1. V trimming: 6 bases; J trimming: 1 base; junction bases outside the gene matches: 13. Germline V lookup: CDR1 MNHEY, CDR2 SMNVEV (reference sequence). The CDR3 sequence is 17 residues long. DNA for the CDR3: TGTGCCAGCAGACCGGACAGGGCCCTCTTTTATAACTATGGCTACACCTTC. As protein: CASRPDRALFYNYGYTF.

V usage is TRBV9 and J usage is TRBJ2-7; 10 positions agree with TRBD1. J lost 2 bases, V lost 4 bases, and 6 bases had no gene match. The CDR3 is 15 amino acids. Germline V gene lookup returns CDR1 SGDLS and CDR2 YYNGEE. CDR3 bases: TGTGCCAGCAGCCCAACCGGGACAGGGGCCTACGAGCAGTACTTC. This translates into CASSPTGTGAYEQYF.

This clone occurred a few times. A junction boundary mismatches the germline segment, possibly from a read error. The gene calls are TRBV7-2 and TRBJ2-4; 13 bases match TRBD2. Looked up from germline, CDR1 is SGHTA and CDR2 is FQGNSA. The CDR3 length is 16 residues. The CDR3 loop reads CASSETSGGARNIQYF. The CDR3, as DNA: TGTGCCAGCAGCGAAACTAGCGGGGGGGCCAGAAACATTCAGTACTTC.

This sequence joins TRBV25-1 and TRBJ2-7; the D gene is possibly TRBD2 (6 bases). V was pared by 3 bases and J by 3 bases, with 12 bases between. The CDR3 contains 14 residues. The germline V gene has CDR1 MGHDK and CDR2 SYGVNS. The CDR3 bases are TGTGCCAGCAGTGAGGAGGGCGGTCTCTACGAGCAGTACTTC. This gives the protein CASSEEGGLYEQYF.

This chain connects TRBV11-2 to TRBJ1-2; no firm D call. CDR3 length equals 13 residues. V lost 8 bases and J 6 bases, leaving 16 bases between the germline ends. The V gene's germline CDR1 is SGHAT and CDR2 FQNNGV. CDR3 region: CASGLGVGNGYTF. CDR3 coding DNA: TGTGCCAGCGGACTCGGAGTTGGTAATGGCTACACCTTC.

The chain employs TRBV4-3 and TRBJ2-1; the match to TRBD1 covers 8 bases. The CDR3 contains 15 residues. Per the germline V gene, CDR1 is LGHNA and CDR2 is YSLEER. V shed 0 bases, J shed 2 bases, and the junction held 0 bases outside the gene matches. CDR3 sequence: CASSQEQGAYNEQFF. The CDR3 DNA reads as TGCGCCAGCAGCCAAGAACAGGGGGCCTACAATGAGCAGTTCTTC.

V usage is TRBV7-8 and J usage is TRBJ1-2; no firm D call. V was pared by 5 bases and J by 3 bases, with 10 bases between. The germline CDR1 and CDR2 sequences are SGHVS and FQNEAQ. CDR3 length: 13 residues. CDR3 sequence reads: CASSVTVDYGYTF. The CDR3 coding sequence is TGTGCCAGCAGCGTAACAGTTGACTATGGCTACACCTTC.

The V gene is TRBV7-9, the J gene TRBJ1-6, with D hard to call. The CDR3 spans 16 residues. V lost 5 bases, J lost 10 bases, and 21 bases lay in between. Germline assignment: CDR1 SEHNR and CDR2 FQNEAQ (reference sequence). The CDR3: CASSALPRERGSPLHF. In DNA form, the CDR3 reads TGTGCCAGCAGCGCTTTACCGAGGGAACGAGGATCACCCCTCCACTTT.

The J gene is TRBJ1-3, the V gene TRBV9; D is possibly TRBD1 (5 bases). CDR3 length equals 16 residues. The germline V and J ends were trimmed by 2 bases and 0 bases, with 12 bases remaining between them. Germline V CDR1 and CDR2: SGDLS, YYNGEE. The CDR3 region is CASSVGGGTSGNTIYF. The CDR3, as DNA: TGTGCCAGCAGCGTTGGGGGGGGTACCTCTGGAAACACCATATATTTT. The full variable domain, its missing parts supplied by reference TRBV9 and TRBJ1-3, is DSGVTQTPKHLITATGQRVTLRCSPRSGDLSVYWYQQSLDQGLQFLIQYYNGEERAKGNILERFSAQQFPDLHSELNLSSLELGDSALYFCASSVGGGTSGNTIYFGEGSWLTVV.

The chain is built from TRBV7-2 and TRBJ2-1; the match to TRBD2 covers 13 bases. Germline V gene sequence: CDR1 SGHTA, CDR2 FQGNSA. J was trimmed by 5 bases and V by 1 base; bases with no gene match: 2. This CDR3 is built from 16 residues. The CDR3 DNA is TGTGCCAGCAGCTTAGTGGGACTAGCGGGGAACAATGAGCAGTTCTTC. Its protein product is CASSLVGLAGNNEQFF.

J is TRBJ2-3 and V is TRBV10-1, with D maybe TRBD2 (6 bases). This CDR3 region has 14 residues. V was cut by 6 bases and J by 6 bases, with 16 bases left in between. Germline values: CDR1 WNHNN, CDR2 SYGVQD (reference sequence). The CDR3 here is CASSSRDWLDTQYF. DNA for the CDR3: TGCGCCAGCAGCTCTCGGGACTGGCTGGATACGCAGTATTTT.

The V and J genes are TRBV6-5 and TRBJ2-1; 13 positions agree with TRBD2. CDR3 length equals 15 residues. The germline CDR1 and CDR2 sequences are MNHEY and SVGAGI. V trimming: 4 bases; J trimming: 10 bases; junction bases outside the gene matches: 7. CDR3 sequence (DNA): TGTGCCAGCAGTTCCCCGACTAGCGGGAGGACGGAGCAGTTCTTC. Its protein is CASSSPTSGRTEQFF.

The chain uses TRBV11-3 and TRBJ2-7, with a weak D call TRBD2 (5 bases). The V and J ends lost 5 bases and 3 bases respectively, with 20 bases between them. Germline CDR1 and CDR2: SGHNT and YENEEA. This CDR3 has 16 amino acids. The CDR3 region has the DNA TGTGCCAGCAGCCCGCACCTAGGGAGCGGAAACTACGAGCAGTACTTC. Translated: CASSPHLGSGNYEQYF.

This rearrangement joins TRBV27 to TRBJ2-5, with D perhaps matching TRBD1 (5 bases). Per the germline V gene, CDR1 is MNHEY and CDR2 is SMNVEV (reference sequence). V lost 4 bases and J lost 5, with 11 bases in between. CDR3 length: 13 amino acids. The CDR3 loop reads CASSSQGMETQYF. CDR3 in DNA: TGTGCCAGCAGTTCCCAGGGAATGGAGACCCAGTACTTC.

The chain recombines TRBV27 with TRBJ1-2; no firm D call. The CDR3 is 12 residues long. V shed 2 bases and J shed 5 bases, with 6 bases lying between them. Germline V gives CDR1 MNHEY, CDR2 SMNVEV (reference sequence). The CDR3 bases are TGTGCCAGCAGTTTACGGGGATATGGCTACACCTTC. This translates into CASSLRGYGYTF.

The V call is TRBV5-1, the J call TRBJ2-3; the D is unclear. V was cut by 0 bases and J by 3 bases, with 11 bases left in between. Germline V lookup: CDR1 SGHRS, CDR2 YFSETQ. The CDR3 loop spans 15 amino acids. The CDR3 loop reads CASSLEAVPTDTQYF. CDR3 in DNA: TGCGCCAGCAGCTTGGAGGCGGTTCCTACAGATACGCAGTATTTT.

This rearrangement joins TRBV9 to TRBJ2-1; TRBD2 aligns across 14 bases. The CDR3 totals 17 residues. CDR1 and CDR2 from the germline V gene are SGDLS and YYNGEE. The trim removed 2 bases at V and 6 bases at J, leaving 7 bases unmatched. CDR3 protein: CASSVATGTSGSNEQFF. CDR3 DNA: TGTGCCAGCAGCGTCGCCACCGGGACTAGCGGGAGCAATGAGCAGTTCTTC.

This rearrangement joins TRBV18 to TRBJ2-3, with 12 bases that match TRBD2. J gave up 6 bases and V 4 bases, and 5 bases lay outside the gene matches. Germline values: CDR1 KGHSH, CDR2 LQKENI. The CDR3 sequence is 15 residues long. This chain's CDR3 is CASSQTSGSSDTQYF. The DNA of the CDR3 is TGTGCCAGCTCACAGACTAGCGGGAGTTCGGATACGCAGTATTTT.